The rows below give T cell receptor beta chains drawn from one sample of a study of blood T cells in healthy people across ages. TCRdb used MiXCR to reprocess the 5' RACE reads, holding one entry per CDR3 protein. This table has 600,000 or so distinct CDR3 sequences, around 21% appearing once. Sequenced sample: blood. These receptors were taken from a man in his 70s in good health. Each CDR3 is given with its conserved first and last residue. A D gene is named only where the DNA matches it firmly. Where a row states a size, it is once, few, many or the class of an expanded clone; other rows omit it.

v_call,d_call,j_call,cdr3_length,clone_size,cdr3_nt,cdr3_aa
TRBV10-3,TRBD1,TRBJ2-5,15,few,TGTGCCATCAGTGGTACAGGGGAAGTCCAAGAGACCCAGTACTTC,CAISGTGEVQETQYF
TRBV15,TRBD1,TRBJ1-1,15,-,TGTGCCACCAGCAGAGGACAGGGGGGCAACACTGAAGCTTTCTTT,CATSRGQGGNTEAFF
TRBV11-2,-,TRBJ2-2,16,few,TGTGCCAGCAGCTTAGTGAACAGGCAGGCCCCCGGGGAGCTGTTTTTT,CASSLVNRQAPGELFF
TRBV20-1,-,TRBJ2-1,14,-,TGCAGTGCTAGCGGGAGAGGTTTCTACAATGAGCAGTTCTTC,CSASGRGFYNEQFF
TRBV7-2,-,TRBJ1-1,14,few,TGTGCCAGCAGCTTAGTGAACTTGAACACTGAAGCTTTCTTT,CASSLVNLNTEAFF
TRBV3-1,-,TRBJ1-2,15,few,TGTGCCAGCAGCCCGAGTATGGCCGATGTCTATGGCTACACCTTC,CASSPSMADVYGYTF
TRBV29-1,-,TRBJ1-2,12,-,TGCAGCGTTGAAAATTCCGGGCTTGGCTACACCTTC,CSVENSGLGYTF
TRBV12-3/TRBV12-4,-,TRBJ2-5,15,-,TGTGCCAGCAGTTTTCGGGCGGGGCCCCAAGAGACCCAGTACTTC,CASSFRAGPQETQYF
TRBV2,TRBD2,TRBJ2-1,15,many,TGTGCCAGCACTCCACTAGCGGGGGCTTCGGTAGAGCAGTTCTTC,CASTPLAGASVEQFF
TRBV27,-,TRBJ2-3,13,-,TGTGCCACGGGGGCTCCCAACACAGATACGCAGTATTTT,CATGAPNTDTQYF
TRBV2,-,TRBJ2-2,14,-,TGTGCCAGCAGTGGGGCCCCTGACACCGGGGAGCTGTTTTTT,CASSGAPDTGELFF
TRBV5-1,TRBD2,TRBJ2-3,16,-,TGCGCCAGCAGCTTCGGAGGGCGGGGGAGTACAGATACGCAGTATTTT,CASSFGGRGSTDTQYF
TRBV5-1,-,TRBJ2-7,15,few,TGCGCCAGCAGCCTTGGCCGGGACGCCTCCTACGAGCAGTACTTC,CASSLGRDASYEQYF
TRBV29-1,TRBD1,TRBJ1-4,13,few,TGCAGCGTTTTGACAGGGGGCACCGAAAAACTGTTTTTT,CSVLTGGTEKLFF
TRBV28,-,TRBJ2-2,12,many,TGTGCCAGCATCTCGAACACCGGGGAGCTGTTTTTT,CASISNTGELFF
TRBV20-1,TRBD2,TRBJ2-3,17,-,TGCAGTGCTGATCCTGGGGGGCTAGCGGGATCCACAGATACGCAGTATTTT,CSADPGGLAGSTDTQYF
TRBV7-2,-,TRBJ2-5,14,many,TGTGCCAGCAGCTTAAGAGGGGTGGAAAAGACCCAGTACTTC,CASSLRGVEKTQYF
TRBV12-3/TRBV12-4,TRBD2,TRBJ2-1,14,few,TGTGCCAGCAGTTCCATGTCGGGAGGGAATGAGCAGTTCTTC,CASSSMSGGNEQFF
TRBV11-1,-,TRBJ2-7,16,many,TGTGCCAGCAGCCGGCGAAGGAAGTTATTGGGTTACGAGCAGTACTTC,CASSRRRKLLGYEQYF
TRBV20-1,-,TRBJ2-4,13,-,TGCAGTGCCGAAGGGCTACTCAGGGACATTCAGTACTTC,CSAEGLLRDIQYF
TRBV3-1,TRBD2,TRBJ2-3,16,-,TGTGCCAGCAGCCCCAGCGGGAGGCCGACCGGAGATACGCAGTATTTT,CASSPSGRPTGDTQYF
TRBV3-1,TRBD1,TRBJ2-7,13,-,TGTGCCAGCAGCCAGTCCCGGGACAGGGGGGAGTACTTC,CASSQSRDRGEYF
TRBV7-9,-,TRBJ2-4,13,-,TGTGCCAGCAGCTTCTCAGGGTTAAACATTCAGTACTTC,CASSFSGLNIQYF
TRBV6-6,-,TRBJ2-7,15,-,TGTGCCAGCAGTTACTCTCGAGGCAGCTCCTACGAGCAGTACTTC,CASSYSRGSSYEQYF
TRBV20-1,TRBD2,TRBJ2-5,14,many,TGCAGTGCTCCAGGACTAGCGGGTGGAGAGACCCAGTACTTC,CSAPGLAGGETQYF
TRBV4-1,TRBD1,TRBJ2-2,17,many,TGCGCCAGCAGCCAAGGCGACAGGGGGATGAGCACCGGGGAGCTGTTTTTT,CASSQGDRGMSTGELFF
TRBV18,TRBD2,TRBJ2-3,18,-,TGTGCCAGCTCACCTCTGGGACTAGCGGGAGTAAGCACAGATACGCAGTATTTT,CASSPLGLAGVSTDTQYF
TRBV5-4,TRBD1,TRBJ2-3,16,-,TGTGCCAGCAGCTCGGACAGGGGCCGTAGAACAGATACGCAGTATTTT,CASSSDRGRRTDTQYF
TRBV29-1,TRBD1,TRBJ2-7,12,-,TGCAGCGTGGGGGACAGGGTCTACGAGCAGTACTTC,CSVGDRVYEQYF
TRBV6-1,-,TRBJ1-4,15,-,TGTGCCAGCAGTGGATGGACCGGTTATAATGAAAAACTGTTTTTT,CASSGWTGYNEKLFF
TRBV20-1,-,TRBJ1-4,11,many,TGCAGTGCCTGGGCGGATGAAAAACTGTTTTTT,CSAWADEKLFF
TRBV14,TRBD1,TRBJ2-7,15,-,TGTGCCAGCAGCCAGTTGGACAGGGCCCCCTACGAGCAGTACTTC,CASSQLDRAPYEQYF
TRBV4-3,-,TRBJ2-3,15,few,TGCGCCAGCAGCCAAGATTTGCTAGCGACAGATAGGCAGTATTTT,CASSQDLLATDRQYF
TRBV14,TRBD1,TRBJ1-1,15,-,TGTGCCAGCAGCCAAAACAGGGGAAGGAAGTCTGAAGCTTTCTTT,CASSQNRGRKSEAFF
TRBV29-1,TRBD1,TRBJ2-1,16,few,TGCAGCGTTGAGTCGGGGACAGGGGCCCATTACAATGAGCAGTTCTTC,CSVESGTGAHYNEQFF
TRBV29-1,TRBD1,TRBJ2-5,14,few,TGCAGCGTTCTGAAGACAGGGGGTATAGAGACCCAGTACTTC,CSVLKTGGIETQYF
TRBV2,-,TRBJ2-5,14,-,TGTGCCAGCACCAAAGACAGGTTCGGAGAGACCCAGTACTTC,CASTKDRFGETQYF
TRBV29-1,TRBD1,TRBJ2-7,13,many,TGCAGCGTTAACCGAGGGACAGGGAACGAGCAGTACTTC,CSVNRGTGNEQYF
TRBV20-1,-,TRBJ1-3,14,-,TGCAGTGCTAGAGATCAGGGACCTGGAAACACCATATATTTT,CSARDQGPGNTIYF
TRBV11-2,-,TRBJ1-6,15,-,TGTGCCAGCTCAAGAACTAGCTCCTATAATTCACCCCTCCACTTT,CASSRTSSYNSPLHF
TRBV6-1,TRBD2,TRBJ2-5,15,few,TGTGCCGGCTCTTCTATAGCGGGAGGTCAAGAGACCCAGTACTTC,CAGSSIAGGQETQYF
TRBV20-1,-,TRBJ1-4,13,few,TGCAGTGCTAGAGATGACTGGCATAAGAAACTGTTTTTT,CSARDDWHKKLFF